The 17 T cell receptor beta chains listed next were all sequenced from one sample in a study of shared T cell receptors in the human thymus. Sequenced by immunoSEQ multiplex PCR; TCRdb stores in-frame clones only, minus some. The sample has about 660,000 clones, around nine tenths seen once. The same sample was also studied in work on human thymus T cells.

The material sequenced was thymocytes. The receptors originated from a boy under two years old with a congenital heart defect.

The CDR3 DNA reads as TGCGCCAGCAGCTGGCCCCGGACAAAAAGTAGCACAGATACGCAGTATTTT. This codes for CASSWPRTKSSTDTQYF. The genes are TRBV5-1 and TRBJ2-3; TRBD1 is a possible D gene (5 bases). V was trimmed by 3 bases and J by 0 bases, leaving 17 bases between them. CDR1 is SGHRS, CDR2 YFSETQ, per germline. The CDR3 is 17 amino acids.

This chain uses TRBV29-1 with TRBJ2-1; D might be TRBD2 (6 bases). Germline V gives CDR1 SQVTM, CDR2 ANQGSEA. The germline V and J ends were trimmed by 4 bases and 2 bases, with 15 bases remaining between them. The CDR3 sequence is 15 residues long. For the CDR3, the DNA is TGCAGCGTTGGGGGGGACTCCCCCGCCTACAATGAGCAGTTCTTC. Translating gives CSVGGDSPAYNEQFF.

The chain is built from TRBV5-4 and TRBJ1-4; no firm D call. Trimming shortened V by 5 bases and J by 8 bases, and 19 bases separated the two germline ends. CDR1 is SGHNT, CDR2 YYREEE, per germline (reference sequence). The CDR3 totals 15 residues. The DNA for the CDR3 is TGTGCCAGCAGACCCCATGCGTCTATGTCGGAAAAACTGTTTTTT. It specifies CASRPHASMSEKLFF.

V and J are TRBV5-5 and TRBJ2-7; tentatively, D is TRBD2 (6 bases). The CDR3 covers 16 residues. Germline V gene sequence: CDR1 SGHKS, CDR2 YYEKEE (reference sequence). V dropped 6 bases and J dropped 3 bases, with 22 bases sitting between them. The CDR3, as DNA: TGTGCCAGCACTCCTAGTCATACTAGCAGACACTACGAGCAGTACTTC. This codes for CASTPSHTSRHYEQYF.

The CDR3 bases are TGTGCCAGCAGCCGCCGGGACAGGGGGTCGGAAAGCTCCTACGAGCAGTACTTC. Its protein product is CASSRRDRGSESSYEQYF. The chain has TRBV14 and TRBJ2-7; 11 bases fit TRBD1. Trimming removed 4 bases from V and 0 bases from J; junction bases left unmatched: 11. Germline V lookup: CDR1 SGHDN, CDR2 FVKESK. CDR3 length equals 18 residues.

V gene TRBV28 combines with J gene TRBJ2-7, with 7 nucleotides matching TRBD2. This CDR3 has 14 residues. The J segment lost 4 bases and the V segment lost 5 bases, leaving 8 bases of the junction unmatched. Germline V CDR1 and CDR2: MDHEN, SYDVKM. As DNA, the CDR3 is TGTGCCAGCAGTGTCGGACTAGGGAATTACGAGCAGTACTTC. Translated: CASSVGLGNYEQYF.

V and J are TRBV7-2 and TRBJ1-1; no firm D call. Per germline, CDR1 SGHTA and CDR2 FQGNSA. Trimming pared 3 bases from V and 0 bases from J, leaving 8 bases between. The CDR3 sequence is 14 residues long. The CDR3 nucleotides are TGTGCCAGCAGCTTTCCAGGTCTGAACACTGAAGCTTTCTTT. Protein: CASSFPGLNTEAFF.

The chain links TRBV4-2 to TRBJ2-7; D may be TRBD2 (5 bases). V was pared by 2 bases and J by 6 bases, with 20 bases between. This CDR3 region has 16 residues. Germline CDR1 LGHNA, CDR2 YNFKEQ. CDR3 region: CASSQPDYEPGLEQYF. DNA of the CDR3: TGTGCCAGCAGCCAACCCGACTATGAGCCCGGTCTCGAGCAGTACTTC.

V and J are TRBV5-1 and TRBJ2-5; TRBD1 is a possible D gene (6 bases). The V and J ends lost 0 bases and 2 bases respectively, with 20 bases between them. Germline values: CDR1 SGHRS, CDR2 YFSETQ. The CDR3 length is 18 residues. The CDR3 spells CASSLGRNRDKAQETQYF. CDR3 coding DNA: TGCGCCAGCAGCTTGGGCCGTAACAGGGATAAAGCACAAGAGACCCAGTACTTC.

This chain uses TRBV7-9 with TRBJ2-7, with 8 bases aligning to TRBD2. The V segment lost 8 bases and the J segment 0 bases; nucleotides outside the gene matches: 6. The CDR3 extends over 14 amino acids. The germline CDR1 and CDR2 sequences are SEHNR and FQNEAQ (reference sequence). CDR3 sequence (DNA): TGTGCCAGCCCCCTAGCGGGCCACTCCTACGAGCAGTACTTC. Encoded protein: CASPLAGHSYEQYF.

This sequence joins TRBV6-5 and TRBJ1-1; TRBD1 matches 8 bases. In germline, CDR1 is MNHEY, CDR2 SVGAGI. V was clipped by 6 bases and J by 8 bases; unmatched bases: 14. The CDR3 covers 15 residues. CDR3 sequence reads: CASRWDRRTSGEAFF. The DNA of the CDR3 is TGTGCCAGCAGGTGGGACAGGAGGACATCGGGGGAAGCTTTCTTT.

The chain couples TRBV9 to TRBJ2-1; TRBD2 might be the D (6 bases). CDR3 length: 12 amino acids. The ends were cut back, 4 bases at V and 8 bases at J, with 10 bases in the middle. CDR1 and CDR2 from the germline V gene are SGDLS and YYNGEE. The CDR3 nucleotides are TGTGCCAGCAGCTTCCCGGGGGATGAGCAGTTCTTC. Translated: CASSFPGDEQFF. The entire variable domain, with the rest obtained from reference TRBV9 and TRBJ2-1, is as follows: DSGVTQTPKHLITATGQRVTLRCSPRSGDLSVYWYQQSLDQGLQFLIQYYNGEERAKGNILERFSAQQFPDLHSELNLSSLELGDSALYFCASSFPGDEQFFGPGTRLTVL.

The chain couples TRBV27 to TRBJ2-3; 9 nucleotides match TRBD2. V lost 7 bases, J lost 0 bases, and 11 bases stayed unmatched. The CDR3 sequence is 17 residues long. Per germline, CDR1 MNHEY and CDR2 SMNVEV (reference sequence). The CDR3 reads CASKRLAERSSTDTQYF. The DNA of the CDR3 is TGTGCCAGCAAACGACTAGCGGAACGATCTAGCACAGATACGCAGTATTTT.

The chain couples TRBV9 to TRBJ2-4, with 9 bases matching TRBD1. There are 21 residues in the CDR3. The germline V gene has CDR1 SGDLS and CDR2 YYNGEE. The junction had 19 bases not matched to a gene; V was cut back by 3 bases and J by 0 bases. This chain's CDR3 is CASSAGTGLELSPIAKNIQYF. The CDR3 bases are TGTGCCAGCAGCGCGGGGACAGGGCTCGAGCTCAGCCCCATAGCCAAAAACATTCAGTACTTC.

This sequence joins TRBV20-1 and TRBJ1-2; D uncertain. This CDR3 spans 9 amino acids. In germline, CDR1 is DFQATT, CDR2 SNEGSKA (reference sequence). The V end was cut by 8 bases, the J end by 2 bases, with 3 bases between. The CDR3 protein is CSSNYGYTF. Here the CDR3 DNA reads TGCAGTTCGAACTATGGCTACACCTTC.

The rearrangement uses TRBV9 and TRBJ2-2; 7 bases fit TRBD2. The junction had 6 bases not matched to a gene; V was cut back by 4 bases and J by 3 bases. This CDR3 has 15 residues. CDR1 is SGDLS, CDR2 YYNGEE, per germline. The DNA for the CDR3 is TGTGCCAGCAGCCCACGGGGGAGGGACACCGGGGAGCTGTTTTTT. Protein product: CASSPRGRDTGELFF.

With regard to this clone: Different DNA sequences within this sample yield the same CDR3. The CDR3 DNA sequence: TGTGCCAGCAGGCGGGAGGTGGGGAATAGGGGAGAGACCCAGTACTTC. Its protein is CASRREVGNRGETQYF. V gene TRBV28 combines with J gene TRBJ2-5; 8 bases fit TRBD2. The CDR3 runs to 16 residues. The germline V gene has CDR1 MDHEN and CDR2 SYDVKM. J gave up 4 bases and V 6 bases, and 13 bases lay outside the gene matches. The variable domain in full, with the rest retrieved from reference TRBV28 and TRBJ2-5, is DVKVTQSSRYLVKRTGEKVFLECVQDMDHENMFWYRQDPGLGLRLIYFSYDVKMKEKGDIPEGYSVSREKKERFSLILESASTNQTSMYLCASRREVGNRGETQYFGPGTRLLVL.